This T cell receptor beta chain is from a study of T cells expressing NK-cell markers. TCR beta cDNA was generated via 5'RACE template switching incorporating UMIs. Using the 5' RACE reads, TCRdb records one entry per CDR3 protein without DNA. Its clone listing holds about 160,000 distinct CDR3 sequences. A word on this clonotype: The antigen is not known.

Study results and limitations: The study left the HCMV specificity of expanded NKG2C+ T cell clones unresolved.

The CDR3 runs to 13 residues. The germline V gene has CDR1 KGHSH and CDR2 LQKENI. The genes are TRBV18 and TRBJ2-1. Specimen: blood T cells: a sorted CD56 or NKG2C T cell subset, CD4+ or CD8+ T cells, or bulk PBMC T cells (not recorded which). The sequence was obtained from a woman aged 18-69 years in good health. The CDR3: CASSPPLSNEQFF.